This T cell receptor beta chain is drawn from a study of technical replicates of blood from a handful of donors. This CDR3 comprises 15 residues. The germline V gene has CDR1 MNHNS and CDR2 SASEGT. V was clipped by 1 base and J by 4 bases; unmatched bases: 3. Sequencing was performed with immunoSEQ multiplex PCR; in TCRdb, only in-frame clones are kept and a portion is missing. The sample contains 55,000 to 75,000 clones, approximately 86% of which appear only once. This receptor was taken from a human donor in good health. Some clones in this sample may be carry-over from other donors' samples. The genes are TRBV6-1 and TRBJ1-5; the match to TRBD1 covers 8 bases. Sequenced sample: PBMCs. In DNA, the CDR3 is TGTGCCAGCAGTGAAGTGACAGGGGTTAATCAGCCCCAGCATTTT. Its translation is CASSEVTGVNQPQHF.